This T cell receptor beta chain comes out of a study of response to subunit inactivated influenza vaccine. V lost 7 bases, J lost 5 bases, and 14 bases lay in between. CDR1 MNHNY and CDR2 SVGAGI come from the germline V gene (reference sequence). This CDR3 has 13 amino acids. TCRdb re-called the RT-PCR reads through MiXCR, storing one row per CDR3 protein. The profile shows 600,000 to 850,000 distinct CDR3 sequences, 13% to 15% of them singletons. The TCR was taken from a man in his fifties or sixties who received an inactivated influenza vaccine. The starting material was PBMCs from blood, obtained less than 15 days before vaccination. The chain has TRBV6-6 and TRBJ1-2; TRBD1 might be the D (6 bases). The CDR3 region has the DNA TGTGCCAGCACCAAGACAGGACATTATGGCTACACCTTC. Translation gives CASTKTGHYGYTF.